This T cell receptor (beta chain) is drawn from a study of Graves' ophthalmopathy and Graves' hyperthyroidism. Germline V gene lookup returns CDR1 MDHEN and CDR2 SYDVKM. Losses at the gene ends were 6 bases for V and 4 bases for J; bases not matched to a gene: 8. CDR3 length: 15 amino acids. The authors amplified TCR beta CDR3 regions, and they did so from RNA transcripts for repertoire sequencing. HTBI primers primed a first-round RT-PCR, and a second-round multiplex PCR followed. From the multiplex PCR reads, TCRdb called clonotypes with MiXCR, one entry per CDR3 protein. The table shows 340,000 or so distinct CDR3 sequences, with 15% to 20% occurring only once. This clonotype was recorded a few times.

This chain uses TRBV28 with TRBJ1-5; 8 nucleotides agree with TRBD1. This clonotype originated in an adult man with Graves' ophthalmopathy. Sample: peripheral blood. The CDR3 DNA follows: TGTGCCAGCAGCTCTAACGGACAGGGTAATCAGCCCCAGCATTTT. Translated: CASSSNGQGNQPQHF.